This is a list of T cell receptor beta chains from one sample in a study of T-cell memory formation after mild COVID-19. TCRdb reprocessed the 5' RACE reads with MiXCR, giving one entry per CDR3 protein. The sample has about 290,000 distinct CDR3 sequences; 15% to 20% are singletons. The sequenced sample consisted of PBMCs or a T cell subset sorted from them (not recorded which). Receptor source: a man aged 18 to 30 who had mild COVID-19 (a few samples of this study predate the infection). Cell type and time point are not known. CDR3s include the opening cysteine and the closing phenylalanine or tryptophan. Size is stated for part of the rows, as once, few or many counts, or as a class when the clone is expanded.

clone size	V gene	J gene	CDR3 protein
.	TRBV5-5	TRBJ1-6	CASTRRDGRSPLHF
.	TRBV19	TRBJ2-1	CASSTPPDRPSSYNEQFF
.	TRBV13	TRBJ2-3	CASSATSGGPPSTDTQYF
many	TRBV27	TRBJ1-3	CASSLGQGAGNTIYF
few	TRBV7-9	TRBJ1-3	CASTHSGNTIYF
.	TRBV5-6	TRBJ1-6	CASSIPASPLHF
many	TRBV7-3	TRBJ1-1	CASSLSPGMNTEAFF
few	TRBV12-3/TRBV12-4	TRBJ2-5	CASSLVAGAPPETQYF
.	TRBV24-1	TRBJ2-3	CATSGRTGTDTQYF
few	TRBV5-6	TRBJ2-3	CASSLALRWGTDTQYF
few	TRBV3-1	TRBJ2-5	CASSQNASTDQETQYF
.	TRBV7-8	TRBJ2-1	CASSRRLAGISYNEQFF
few	TRBV5-1	TRBJ2-3	CASSPGSGGVDTQYF
.	TRBV5-4	TRBJ1-2	CASSSQQESGYTF
few	TRBV12-3/TRBV12-4	TRBJ2-7	CASSFVGGSLYEQYF
.	TRBV12-3/TRBV12-4	TRBJ2-7	CASSLRPTPYEQYF
many	TRBV11-1	TRBJ2-3	CASSANGGPDTQYF
.	TRBV25-1	TRBJ1-1	CASSVQENTEAFF
many	TRBV5-1	TRBJ2-6	CASSLVSSGANVLTF
few	TRBV9	TRBJ1-1	CASSVIEVTEAFF
.	TRBV4-1	TRBJ1-4	CASSGPGTGDEKLFF
.	TRBV4-3	TRBJ1-4	CASSQDYKQGNEKLFF